This T cell receptor beta chain is from a study of blood T cell repertoires in COVID-19. Germline lookup yields CDR1 SGHRS and CDR2 YFSETQ. The V and J ends lost 4 bases and 2 bases, in that order; junction bases with no gene match: 2. This CDR3 contains 13 residues. The data were produced by immunoSEQ multiplex PCR, yet TCRdb's version contains in-frame clones alone and is incomplete. This sample carries around 240,000 clones, roughly 86% of them seen once, and the ten largest clones take roughly 2%. This clone was observed a single time. The sequence derives from a woman in her fifties or sixties who had recovered from COVID-19. V gene TRBV5-1 combines with J gene TRBJ1-1; TRBD1 agrees at 7 bases. The sequenced sample consisted of PBMCs or T cells enriched from blood (not recorded which). CDR3 residues: CASSGTDNTEAFF. The CDR3 nucleotides read TGCGCCAGCAGCGGGACAGATAACACTGAAGCTTTCTTT. The full variable domain, with the rest looked up from reference TRBV5-1 and TRBJ1-1, is KAGVTQTPRYLIKTRGQQVTLSCSPISGHRSVSWYQQTPGQGLQFLFEYFSETQRNKGNFPGRFSGRQFSNSRSEMNVSTLELGDSALYLCASSGTDNTEAFFGQGTRLTVV.